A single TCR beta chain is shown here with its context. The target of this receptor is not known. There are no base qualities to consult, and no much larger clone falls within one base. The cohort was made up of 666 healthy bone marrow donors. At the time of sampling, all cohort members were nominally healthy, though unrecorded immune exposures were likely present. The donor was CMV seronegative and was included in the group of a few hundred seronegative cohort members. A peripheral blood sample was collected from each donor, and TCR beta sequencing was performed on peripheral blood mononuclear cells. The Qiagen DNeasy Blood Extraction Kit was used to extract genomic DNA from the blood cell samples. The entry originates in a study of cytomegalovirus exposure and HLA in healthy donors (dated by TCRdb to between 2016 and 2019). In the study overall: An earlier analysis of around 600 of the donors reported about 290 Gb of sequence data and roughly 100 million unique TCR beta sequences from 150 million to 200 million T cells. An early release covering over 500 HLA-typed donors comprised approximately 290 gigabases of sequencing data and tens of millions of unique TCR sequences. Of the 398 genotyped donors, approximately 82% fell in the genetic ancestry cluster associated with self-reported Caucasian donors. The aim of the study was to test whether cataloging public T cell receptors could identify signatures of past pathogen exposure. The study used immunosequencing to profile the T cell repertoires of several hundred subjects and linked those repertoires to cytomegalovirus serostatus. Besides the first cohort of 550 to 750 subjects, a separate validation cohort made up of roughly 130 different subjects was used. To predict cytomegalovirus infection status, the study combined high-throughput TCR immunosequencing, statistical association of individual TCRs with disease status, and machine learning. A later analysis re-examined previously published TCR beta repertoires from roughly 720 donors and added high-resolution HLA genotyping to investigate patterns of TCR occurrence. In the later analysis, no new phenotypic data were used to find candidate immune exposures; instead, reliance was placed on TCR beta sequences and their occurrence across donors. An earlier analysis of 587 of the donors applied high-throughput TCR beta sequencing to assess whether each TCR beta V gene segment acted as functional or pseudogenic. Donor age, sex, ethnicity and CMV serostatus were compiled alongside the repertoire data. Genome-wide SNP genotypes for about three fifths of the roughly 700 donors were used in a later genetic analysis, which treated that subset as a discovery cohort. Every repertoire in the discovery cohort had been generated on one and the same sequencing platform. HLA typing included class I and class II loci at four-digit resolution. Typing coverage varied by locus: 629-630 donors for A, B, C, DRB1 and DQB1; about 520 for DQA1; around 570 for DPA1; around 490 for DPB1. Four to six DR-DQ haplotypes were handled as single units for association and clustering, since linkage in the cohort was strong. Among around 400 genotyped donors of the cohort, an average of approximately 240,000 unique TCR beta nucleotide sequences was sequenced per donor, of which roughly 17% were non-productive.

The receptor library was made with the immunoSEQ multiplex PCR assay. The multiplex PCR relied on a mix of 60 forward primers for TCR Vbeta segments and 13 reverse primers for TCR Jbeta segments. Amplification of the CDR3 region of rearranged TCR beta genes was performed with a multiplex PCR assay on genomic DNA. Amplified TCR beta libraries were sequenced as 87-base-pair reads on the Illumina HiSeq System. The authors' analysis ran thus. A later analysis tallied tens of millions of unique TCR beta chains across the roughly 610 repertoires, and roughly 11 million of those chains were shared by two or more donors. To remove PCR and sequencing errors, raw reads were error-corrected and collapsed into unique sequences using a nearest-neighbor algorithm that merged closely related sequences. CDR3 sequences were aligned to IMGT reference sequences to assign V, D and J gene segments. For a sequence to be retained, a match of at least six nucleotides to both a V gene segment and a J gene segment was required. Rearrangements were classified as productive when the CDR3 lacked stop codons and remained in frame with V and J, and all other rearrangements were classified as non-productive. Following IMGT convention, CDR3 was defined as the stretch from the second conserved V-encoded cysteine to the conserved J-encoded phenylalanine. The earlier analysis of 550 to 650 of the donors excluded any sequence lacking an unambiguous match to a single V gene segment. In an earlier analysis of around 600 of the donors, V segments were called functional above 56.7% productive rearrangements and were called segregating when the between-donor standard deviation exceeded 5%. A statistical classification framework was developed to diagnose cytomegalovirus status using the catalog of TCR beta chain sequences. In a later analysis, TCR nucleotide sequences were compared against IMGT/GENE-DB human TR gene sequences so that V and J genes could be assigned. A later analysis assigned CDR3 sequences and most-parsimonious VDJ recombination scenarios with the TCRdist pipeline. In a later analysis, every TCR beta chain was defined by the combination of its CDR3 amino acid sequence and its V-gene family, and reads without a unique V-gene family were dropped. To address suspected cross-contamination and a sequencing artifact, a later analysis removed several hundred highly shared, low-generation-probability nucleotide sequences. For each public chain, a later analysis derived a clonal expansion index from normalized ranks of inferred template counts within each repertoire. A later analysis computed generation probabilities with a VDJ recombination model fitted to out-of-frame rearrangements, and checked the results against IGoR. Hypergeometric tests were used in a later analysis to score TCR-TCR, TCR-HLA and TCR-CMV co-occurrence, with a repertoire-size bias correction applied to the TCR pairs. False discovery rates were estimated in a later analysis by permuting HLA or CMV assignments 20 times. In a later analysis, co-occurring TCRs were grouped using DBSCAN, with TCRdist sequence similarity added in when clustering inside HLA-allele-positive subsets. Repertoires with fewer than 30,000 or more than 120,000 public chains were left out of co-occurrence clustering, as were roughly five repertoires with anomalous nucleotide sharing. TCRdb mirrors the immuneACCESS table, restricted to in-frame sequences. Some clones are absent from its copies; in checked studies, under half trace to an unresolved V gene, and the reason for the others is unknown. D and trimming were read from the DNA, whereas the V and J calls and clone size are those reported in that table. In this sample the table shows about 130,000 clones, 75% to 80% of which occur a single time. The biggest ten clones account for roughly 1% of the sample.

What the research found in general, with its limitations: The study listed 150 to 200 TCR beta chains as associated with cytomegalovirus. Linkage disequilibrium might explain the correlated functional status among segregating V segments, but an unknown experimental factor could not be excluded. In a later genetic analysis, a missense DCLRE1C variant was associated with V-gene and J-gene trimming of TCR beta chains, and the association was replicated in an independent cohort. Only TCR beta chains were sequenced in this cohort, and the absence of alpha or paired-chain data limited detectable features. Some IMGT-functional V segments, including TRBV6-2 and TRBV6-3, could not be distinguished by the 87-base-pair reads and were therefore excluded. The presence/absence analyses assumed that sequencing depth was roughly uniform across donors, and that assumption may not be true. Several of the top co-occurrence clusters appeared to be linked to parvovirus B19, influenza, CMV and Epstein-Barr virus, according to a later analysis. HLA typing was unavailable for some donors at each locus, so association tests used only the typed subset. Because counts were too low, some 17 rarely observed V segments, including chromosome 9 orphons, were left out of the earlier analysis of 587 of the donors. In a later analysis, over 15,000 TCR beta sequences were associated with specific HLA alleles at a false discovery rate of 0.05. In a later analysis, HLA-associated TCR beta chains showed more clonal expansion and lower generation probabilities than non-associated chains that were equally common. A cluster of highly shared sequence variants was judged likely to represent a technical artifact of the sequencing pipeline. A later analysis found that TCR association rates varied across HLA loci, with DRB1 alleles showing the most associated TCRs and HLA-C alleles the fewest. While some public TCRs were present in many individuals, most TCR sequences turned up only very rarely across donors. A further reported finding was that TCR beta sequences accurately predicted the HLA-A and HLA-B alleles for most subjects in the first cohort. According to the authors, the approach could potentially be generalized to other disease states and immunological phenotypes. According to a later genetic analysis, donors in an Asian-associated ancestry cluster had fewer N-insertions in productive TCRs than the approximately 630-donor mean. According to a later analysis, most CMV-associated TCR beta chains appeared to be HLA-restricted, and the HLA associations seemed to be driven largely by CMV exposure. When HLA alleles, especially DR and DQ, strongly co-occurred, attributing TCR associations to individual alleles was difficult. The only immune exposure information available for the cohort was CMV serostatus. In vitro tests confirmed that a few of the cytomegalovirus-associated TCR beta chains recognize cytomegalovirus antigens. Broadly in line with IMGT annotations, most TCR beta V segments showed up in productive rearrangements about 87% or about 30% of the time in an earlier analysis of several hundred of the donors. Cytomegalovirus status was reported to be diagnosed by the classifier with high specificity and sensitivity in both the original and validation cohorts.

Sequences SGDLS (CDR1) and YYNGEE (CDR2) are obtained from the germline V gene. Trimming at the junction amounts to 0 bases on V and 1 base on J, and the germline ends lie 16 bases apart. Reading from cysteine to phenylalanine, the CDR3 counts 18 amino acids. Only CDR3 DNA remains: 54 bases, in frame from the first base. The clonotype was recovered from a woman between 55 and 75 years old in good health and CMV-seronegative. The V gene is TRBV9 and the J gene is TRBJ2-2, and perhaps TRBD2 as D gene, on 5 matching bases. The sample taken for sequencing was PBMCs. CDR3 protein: CASSVAGWRVKNTGELFF. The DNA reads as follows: TGTGCCAGCAGCGTAGCGGGATGGAGAGTTAAGAACACCGGGGAGCTGTTTTTT. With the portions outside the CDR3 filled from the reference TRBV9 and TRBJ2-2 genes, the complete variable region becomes DSGVTQTPKHLITATGQRVTLRCSPRSGDLSVYWYQQSLDQGLQFLIQYYNGEERAKGNILERFSAQQFPDLHSELNLSSLELGDSALYFCASSVAGWRVKNTGELFFGEGSRLTVL.